This T cell receptor (beta chain) is drawn from a study of T cells in Graves' hyperthyroidism and ophthalmopathy. It was RNA transcripts that yielded the amplified TCR beta CDR3 regions. Carried out on the TCR CDR3, a first-round RT-PCR used the HTBI primer set. TCRdb fed the multiplex PCR reads into MiXCR, producing one record per CDR3 protein. Of more than 300,000 distinct CDR3 sequences in the sample, roughly 15% were seen once. The V and J ends lost 7 bases and 4 bases, in that order; junction bases with no gene match: 6. The CDR3 spans 15 residues. From germline, CDR1 is MNHNS and CDR2 SASEGT. Whole-study findings and limits: Stable hyperthyroidism was separated from ophthalmopathy by a model based on 13 V-J features. Most expanded thyroid clonotypes above 0.001 also appeared in blood.

This clonotype occurred a few times. The antigen remains undetermined. Progressors' blood was drawn at hyperthyroidism diagnosis, before ophthalmopathy symptoms. V gene TRBV6-1 combines with J gene TRBJ2-3; TRBD1 matches 12 bases. Sequencing input: blood. The clonotype originates from a woman aged 25 to 39 with Graves' hyperthyroidism that later progressed to Graves' ophthalmopathy. CDR3 residues: CASTRGTGGPDTQYF. Written as DNA, the CDR3 is TGTGCCAGCACCCGAGGGACAGGGGGCCCAGATACGCAGTATTTT.